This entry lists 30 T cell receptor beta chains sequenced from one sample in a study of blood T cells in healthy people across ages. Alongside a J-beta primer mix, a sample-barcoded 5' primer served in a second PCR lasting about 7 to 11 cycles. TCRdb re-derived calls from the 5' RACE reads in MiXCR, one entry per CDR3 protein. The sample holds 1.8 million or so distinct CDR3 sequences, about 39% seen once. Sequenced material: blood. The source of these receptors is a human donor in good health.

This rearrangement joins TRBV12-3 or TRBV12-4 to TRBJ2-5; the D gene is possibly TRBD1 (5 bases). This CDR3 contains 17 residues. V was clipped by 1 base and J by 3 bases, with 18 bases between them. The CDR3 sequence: CASSLGTAQGFEETQYF. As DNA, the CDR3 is TGTGCCAGCAGTTTAGGTACAGCGCAGGGTTTTGAAGAGACCCAGTACTTC.

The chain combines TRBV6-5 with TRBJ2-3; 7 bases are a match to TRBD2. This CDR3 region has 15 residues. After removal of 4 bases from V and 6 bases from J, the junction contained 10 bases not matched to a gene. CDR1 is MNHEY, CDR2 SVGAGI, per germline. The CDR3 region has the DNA TGTGCCAGCAGTTCCCCAGCGGGGAAAAGGGATACGCAGTATTTT. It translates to CASSSPAGKRDTQYF.

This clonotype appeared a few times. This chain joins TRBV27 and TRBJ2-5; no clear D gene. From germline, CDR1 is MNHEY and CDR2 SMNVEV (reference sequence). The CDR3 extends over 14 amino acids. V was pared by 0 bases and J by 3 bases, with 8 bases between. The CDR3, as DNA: TGTGCCAGCAGTTTATCTAGGTCGGAAGAGACCCAGTACTTC. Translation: CASSLSRSEETQYF.

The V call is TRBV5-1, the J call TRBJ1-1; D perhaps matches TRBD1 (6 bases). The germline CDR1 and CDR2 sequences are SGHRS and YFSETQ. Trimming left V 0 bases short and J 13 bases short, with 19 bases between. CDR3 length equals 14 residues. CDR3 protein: CASSLGDTNTEVFF. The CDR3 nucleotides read TGCGCCAGCAGCTTGGGGGACACGAACACTGAGGTTTTCTTT.

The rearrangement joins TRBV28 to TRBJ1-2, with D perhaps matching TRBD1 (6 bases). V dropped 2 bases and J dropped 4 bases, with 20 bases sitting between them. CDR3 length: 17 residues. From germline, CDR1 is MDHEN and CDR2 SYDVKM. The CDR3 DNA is TGTGCCAGCAGTTTACTCGGGGGGCTTCGGGAAGTCTATGGCTACACCTTC. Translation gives CASSLLGGLREVYGYTF.

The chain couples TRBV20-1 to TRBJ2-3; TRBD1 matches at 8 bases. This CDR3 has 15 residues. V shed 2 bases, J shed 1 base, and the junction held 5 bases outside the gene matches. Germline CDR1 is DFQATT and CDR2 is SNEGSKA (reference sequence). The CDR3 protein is CSARRSTGGTDTQYF. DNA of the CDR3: TGCAGTGCTAGAAGATCGACAGGGGGCACAGATACGCAGTATTTT.

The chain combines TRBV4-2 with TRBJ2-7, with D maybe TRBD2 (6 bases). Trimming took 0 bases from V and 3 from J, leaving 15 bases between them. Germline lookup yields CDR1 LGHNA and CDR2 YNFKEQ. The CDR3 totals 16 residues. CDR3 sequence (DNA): TGTGCCAGCAGCCAAGATTGGACGGGGGTCCTCTACGAGCAGTACTTC. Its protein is CASSQDWTGVLYEQYF.

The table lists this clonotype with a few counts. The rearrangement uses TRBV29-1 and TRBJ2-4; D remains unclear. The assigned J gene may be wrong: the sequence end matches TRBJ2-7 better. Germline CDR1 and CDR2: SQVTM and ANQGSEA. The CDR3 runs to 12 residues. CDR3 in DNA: TGCAGCGCACGCACTGGGCTCTACGAGCAGTACTTC. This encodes CSARTGLYEQYF.

In DNA form, the CDR3 reads TGTGCCAGCGGGGAAGGCGATCAGCCCCAGCATTTT. Protein product: CASGEGDQPQHF. The V and J genes are TRBV6-6 and TRBJ1-5; the D is unclear. Germline V gene data show CDR1 as MNHNY and CDR2 as SVGAGI (reference sequence). V lost 8 bases to trimming and J lost 5 bases, with 10 bases between them. The CDR3 runs 12 residues.

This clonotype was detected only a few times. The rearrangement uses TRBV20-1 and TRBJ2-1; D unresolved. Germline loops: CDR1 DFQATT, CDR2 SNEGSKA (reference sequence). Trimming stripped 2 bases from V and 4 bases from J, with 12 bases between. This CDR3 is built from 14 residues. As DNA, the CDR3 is TGCAGTGCTAGAAAGTTGGGTCTTTACAATGAGCAGTTCTTC. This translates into CSARKLGLYNEQFF.

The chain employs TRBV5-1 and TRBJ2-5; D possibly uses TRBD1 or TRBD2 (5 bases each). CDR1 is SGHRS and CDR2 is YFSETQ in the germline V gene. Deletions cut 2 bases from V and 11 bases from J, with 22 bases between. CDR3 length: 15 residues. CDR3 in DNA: TGCGCCAGCAGCTTACCCCAGGGAGTCGGAAATGAGCAGTACTTC. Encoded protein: CASSLPQGVGNEQYF.

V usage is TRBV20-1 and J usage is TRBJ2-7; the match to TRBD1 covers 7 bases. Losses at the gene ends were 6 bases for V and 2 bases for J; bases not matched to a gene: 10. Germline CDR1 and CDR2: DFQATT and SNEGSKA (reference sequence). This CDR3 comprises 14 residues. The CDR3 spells CSAQTGKEPYEQYF. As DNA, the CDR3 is TGCAGTGCCCAGACAGGGAAGGAGCCCTACGAGCAGTACTTC.

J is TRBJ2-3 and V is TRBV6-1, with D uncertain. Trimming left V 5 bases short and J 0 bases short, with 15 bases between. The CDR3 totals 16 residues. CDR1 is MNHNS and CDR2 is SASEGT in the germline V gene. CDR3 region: CASSKGRMASTDTQYF. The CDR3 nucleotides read TGTGCCAGCAGTAAAGGACGGATGGCTAGCACAGATACGCAGTATTTT.

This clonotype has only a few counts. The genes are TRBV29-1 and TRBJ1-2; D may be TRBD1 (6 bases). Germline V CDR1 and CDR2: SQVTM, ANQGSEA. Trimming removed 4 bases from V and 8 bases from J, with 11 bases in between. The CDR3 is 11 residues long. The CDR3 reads CSVVTGKGYTF. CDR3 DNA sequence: TGCAGCGTTGTAACAGGGAAAGGCTACACCTTC.

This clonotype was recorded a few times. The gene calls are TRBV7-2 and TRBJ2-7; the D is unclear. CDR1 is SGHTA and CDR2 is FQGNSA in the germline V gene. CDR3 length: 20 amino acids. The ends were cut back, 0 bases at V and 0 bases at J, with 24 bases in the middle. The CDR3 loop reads CASSLARSRIPFVSSYEQYF. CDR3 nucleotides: TGTGCCAGCAGCTTAGCGCGTTCCCGCATCCCATTCGTGAGCTCCTACGAGCAGTACTTC. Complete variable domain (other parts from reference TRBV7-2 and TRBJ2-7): GAGVSQSPSNKVTEKGKDVELRCDPISGHTALYWYRQSLGQGLEFLIYFQGNSAPDKSGLPSDRFSAERTGGSVSTLTIQRTQQEDSAVYLCASSLARSRIPFVSSYEQYFGPGTRLTVT.

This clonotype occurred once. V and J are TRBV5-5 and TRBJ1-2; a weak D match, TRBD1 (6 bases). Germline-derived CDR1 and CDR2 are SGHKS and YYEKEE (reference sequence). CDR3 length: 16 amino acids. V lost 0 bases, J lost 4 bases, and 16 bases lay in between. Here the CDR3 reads CASSLGPGGGSYGYTF. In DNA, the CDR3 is TGTGCCAGCAGCTTGGGGCCGGGGGGCGGCTCCTATGGCTACACCTTC.

CDR3 region: CASEGLFTGQEDHGYTF. CDR3 DNA: TGTGCCAGCGAGGGCTTGTTTACGGGGCAGGAGGACCATGGCTACACCTTC. The chain has TRBV6-2 or TRBV6-3 and TRBJ1-2, with a possible D match to TRBD1 (5 bases). The CDR3 has 17 residues. Per germline, CDR1 MNHEY and CDR2 SVGEGT. The ends were cut back, 8 bases at V and 6 bases at J, with 28 bases in the middle.

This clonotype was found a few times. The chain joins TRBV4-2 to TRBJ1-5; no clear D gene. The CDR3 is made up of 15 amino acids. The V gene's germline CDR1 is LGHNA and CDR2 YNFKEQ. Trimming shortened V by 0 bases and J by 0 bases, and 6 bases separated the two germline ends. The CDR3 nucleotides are TGTGCCAGCAGCCAAGAGACCAGTAGCAATCAGCCCCAGCATTTT. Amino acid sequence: CASSQETSSNQPQHF.

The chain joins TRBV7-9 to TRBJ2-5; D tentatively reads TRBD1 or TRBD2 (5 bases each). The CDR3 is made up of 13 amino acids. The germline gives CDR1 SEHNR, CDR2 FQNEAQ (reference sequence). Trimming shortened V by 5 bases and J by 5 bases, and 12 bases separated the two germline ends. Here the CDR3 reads CASSDGASETQYF. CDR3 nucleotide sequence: TGTGCCAGCAGCGATGGGGCTAGCGAGACCCAGTACTTC.

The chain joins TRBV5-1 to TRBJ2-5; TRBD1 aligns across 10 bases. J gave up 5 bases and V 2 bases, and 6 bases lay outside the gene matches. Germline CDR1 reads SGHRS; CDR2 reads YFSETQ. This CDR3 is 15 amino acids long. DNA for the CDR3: TGCGCCAGCAGCTTAGACAGGGGGCTGTGGGAGACCCAGTACTTC. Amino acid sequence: CASSLDRGLWETQYF.

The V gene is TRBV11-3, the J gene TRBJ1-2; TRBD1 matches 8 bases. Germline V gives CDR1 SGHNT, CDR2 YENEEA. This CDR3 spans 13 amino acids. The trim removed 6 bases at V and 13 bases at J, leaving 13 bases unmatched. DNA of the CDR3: TGTGCCAGCAGACGCACAGGGGGTGCATCCTTCACCTTC. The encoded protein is CASRRTGGASFTF. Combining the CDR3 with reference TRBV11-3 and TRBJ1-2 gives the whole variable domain EAGVVQSPRYKIIEKKQPVAFWCNPISGHNTLYWYLQNLGQGPELLIRYENEEAVDDSQLPKDRFSAERLKGVDSTLKIQPAELGDSAVYLCASRRTGGASFTFGSGTRLTVV.

CDR3 loop: CASSGRTGPKETQYF. The CDR3 nucleotides are TGTGCCAGCAGCGGAAGGACAGGGCCGAAAGAGACCCAGTACTTC. This chain uses TRBV2 with TRBJ2-5; TRBD1 agrees at 8 bases. V was clipped by 6 bases and J by 3 bases; unmatched bases: 9. The CDR3 covers 15 residues. The V gene's germline CDR1 is SNHLY and CDR2 FYNNEI.

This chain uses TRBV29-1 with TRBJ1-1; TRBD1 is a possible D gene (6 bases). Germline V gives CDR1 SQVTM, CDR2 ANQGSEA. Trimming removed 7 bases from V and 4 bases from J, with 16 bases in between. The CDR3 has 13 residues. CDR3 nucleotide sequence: TGCAGCGCGCAGGGGTCTGACCTCACTGAAGCTTTCTTT. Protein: CSAQGSDLTEAFF. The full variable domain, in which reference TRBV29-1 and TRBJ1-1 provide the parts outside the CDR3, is SAVISQKPSRDICQRGTSLTIQCQVDSQVTMMFWYRQQPGQSLTLIATANQGSEATYESGFVIDKFPISRPNLTFSTLTVSNMSPEDSSIYLCSAQGSDLTEAFFGQGTRLTVV.

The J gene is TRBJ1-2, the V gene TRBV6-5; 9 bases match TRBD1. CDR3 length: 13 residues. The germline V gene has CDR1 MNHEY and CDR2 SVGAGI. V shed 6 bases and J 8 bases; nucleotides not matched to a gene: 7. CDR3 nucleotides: TGTGCCAGCAGGCACAGGGGGCTCGGGGGCTACACCTTC. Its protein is CASRHRGLGGYTF.

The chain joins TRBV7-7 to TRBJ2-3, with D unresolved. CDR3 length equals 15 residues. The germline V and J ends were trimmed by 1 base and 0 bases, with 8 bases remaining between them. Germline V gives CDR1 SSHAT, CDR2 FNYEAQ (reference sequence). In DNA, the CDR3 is TGTGCCAGCAGCTTAGTGGCCTCTAGCACAGATACGCAGTATTTT. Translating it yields CASSLVASSTDTQYF. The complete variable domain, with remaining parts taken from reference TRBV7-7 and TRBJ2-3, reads GAGVSQSPRYKVTKRGQDVTLRCDPISSHATLYWYQQALGQGPEFLTYFNYEAQPDKSGLPSDRFSAERPEGSISTLTIQRTEQRDSAMYRCASSLVASSTDTQYFGPGTRLTVL.

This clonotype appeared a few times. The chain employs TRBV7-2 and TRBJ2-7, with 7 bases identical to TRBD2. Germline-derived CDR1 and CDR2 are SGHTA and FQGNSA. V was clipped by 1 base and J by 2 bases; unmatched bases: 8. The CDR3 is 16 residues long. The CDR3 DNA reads TGTGCCAGCAGCTTAGGGAGCGGGGTGGGGACCTACGAGCAGTACTTC. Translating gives CASSLGSGVGTYEQYF.

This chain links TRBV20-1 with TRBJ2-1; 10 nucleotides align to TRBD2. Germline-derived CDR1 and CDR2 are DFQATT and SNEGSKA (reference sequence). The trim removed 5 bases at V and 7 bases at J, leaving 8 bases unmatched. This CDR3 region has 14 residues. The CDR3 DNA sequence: TGCAGTGCTCCAGAGCGGGGGGGCGGGAATGAGCAGTTCTTC. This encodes CSAPERGGGNEQFF.

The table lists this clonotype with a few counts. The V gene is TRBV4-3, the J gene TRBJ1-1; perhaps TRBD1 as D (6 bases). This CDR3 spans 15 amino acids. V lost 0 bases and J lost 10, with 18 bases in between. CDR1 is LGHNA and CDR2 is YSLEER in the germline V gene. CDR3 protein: CASSQEGGWSVRAFF. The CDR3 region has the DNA TGCGCCAGCAGCCAAGAAGGGGGATGGTCTGTACGAGCTTTCTTT.

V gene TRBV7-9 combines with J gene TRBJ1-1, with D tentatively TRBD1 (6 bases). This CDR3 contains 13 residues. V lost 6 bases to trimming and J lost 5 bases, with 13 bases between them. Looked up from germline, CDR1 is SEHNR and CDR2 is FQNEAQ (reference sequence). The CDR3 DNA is TGTGCCAGCAGACAAAATCAGGGGACTGAAGCTTTCTTT. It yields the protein CASRQNQGTEAFF.

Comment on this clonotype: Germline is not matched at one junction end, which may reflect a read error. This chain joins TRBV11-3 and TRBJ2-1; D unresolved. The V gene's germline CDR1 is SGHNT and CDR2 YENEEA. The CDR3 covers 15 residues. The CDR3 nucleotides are TGTGCCAGCAGCTCTCTTCTGAGGACCTACAATGGGCAGTTCTTC. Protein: CASSSLLRTYNGQFF.